Listed here are 18 T cell receptor beta chains from one sample, sequenced in a study of OX40 agonist ivuxolimab in advanced cancers. Clones were sequenced by immunoSEQ multiplex PCR, and TCRdb holds only the in-frame ones, with some missing. The sample lists about 52,000 clones; about 93% were seen once. Specimen: CD4+ or CD8+ T cells sorted from blood, collected in a trial of the OX40 agonist ivuxolimab. Receptors originate from an adult with an advanced solid tumor such as melanoma, head and neck, liver or kidney cancer.

The chain has TRBV4-3 and TRBJ2-1; D unresolved. Trimming cost V 1 base and J 10 bases, with 11 bases left between them. This CDR3 spans 13 amino acids. Per the germline V gene, CDR1 is LGHNA and CDR2 is YSLEER. The CDR3 coding sequence is TGCGCCAGCAGCCAAGGCAGAGGCCCCGAGCAGTTCTTC. It specifies CASSQGRGPEQFF.

The V and J genes are TRBV27 and TRBJ2-7; D remains ambiguous. Trimming left V 0 bases short and J 2 bases short, with 17 bases between. From germline, CDR1 is MNHEY and CDR2 SMNVEV (reference sequence). This CDR3 spans 17 amino acids. The CDR3: CASSLSSPQSLTYEQYF. CDR3 bases: TGTGCCAGCAGTTTATCGTCCCCGCAGTCCCTTACCTACGAGCAGTACTTC.

The chain is built from TRBV7-9 and TRBJ1-5; no clear D. The CDR3 has 15 amino acids. V was pared by 5 bases and J by 2 bases, with 13 bases between. CDR1 and CDR2 from the germline V gene are SEHNR and FQNEAQ (reference sequence). CDR3 protein: CASSPASGGNQPQHF. The CDR3, as DNA: TGTGCCAGCAGCCCCGCTTCCGGCGGCAATCAGCCCCAGCATTTT.

The gene calls are TRBV7-9 and TRBJ2-2; possibly TRBD2 for D (6 bases). This CDR3 region has 15 residues. The germline CDR1 and CDR2 sequences are SEHNR and FQNEAQ (reference sequence). Trimming took off 4 bases at V and 3 bases at J, with 12 bases between the two ends. CDR3: CASSSTGEYTGELFF. The CDR3 DNA sequence: TGTGCCAGCAGCTCCACGGGAGAGTACACCGGGGAGCTGTTTTTT.

The CDR3 loop is CASSLPPREQYF. DNA for the CDR3: TGTGCCAGCAGTCTCCCCCCCCGCGAGCAGTACTTC. The rearrangement joins TRBV28 to TRBJ2-5; D is undetermined. The J call may be faulty, since TRBJ2-7 better matches the DNA end. The CDR3 has 12 amino acids. CDR1 and CDR2 (germline): MDHEN, SYDVKM.

The chain carries TRBV7-3 and TRBJ2-1, with 9 bases aligning to TRBD2. Germline CDR1 and CDR2: SGHTA and FQGTGA. The CDR3 covers 14 residues. Losses at the gene ends were 3 bases for V and 3 bases for J; bases not matched to a gene: 0. CDR3 coding DNA: TGTGCCAGCAGCTTTAGCGGGAGCTACAATGAGCAGTTCTTC. This gives the protein CASSFSGSYNEQFF.

This chain connects TRBV29-1 to TRBJ2-1; no reliable D call. Trimming pared 2 bases from V and 8 bases from J, leaving 10 bases between. The CDR3 runs to 12 residues. Germline assignment: CDR1 SQVTM and CDR2 ANQGSEA. The CDR3 nucleotides are TGCAGCGTTGAACTAGTTACCGATGAGCAGTTCTTC. Residues: CSVELVTDEQFF.

The genes are TRBV13 and TRBJ2-1; TRBD2 aligns across 9 bases. CDR1 is PRHDT and CDR2 is FYEKMQ in the germline V gene (reference sequence). V trimming: 4 bases; J trimming: 10 bases; junction bases outside the gene matches: 5. This CDR3 spans 13 amino acids. CDR3 loop: CASSSGLAREQFF. CDR3 bases: TGTGCCAGCAGCTCCGGACTAGCGAGAGAGCAGTTCTTC.

This clone was detected once. This chain uses TRBV28 with TRBJ2-1, with D perhaps TRBD1 or TRBD2 (5 bases each). Germline V gene lookup returns CDR1 MDHEN and CDR2 SYDVKM. Trimming took off 11 bases at V and 2 bases at J, with 13 bases between the two ends. This CDR3 has 13 residues. The CDR3 protein is CALRGVPYNEQFF. CDR3 nucleotides: TGTGCCCTACGGGGCGTCCCCTACAATGAGCAGTTCTTC.

The genes are TRBV6-1 and TRBJ1-2, with a possible D match to TRBD1 (5 bases). Germline values: CDR1 MNHNS, CDR2 SASEGT. This CDR3 region has 15 residues. Trimming cost V 2 bases and J 6 bases, with 16 bases left between them. The CDR3, as DNA: TGTGCCAGCAGTGAACTGTCTCGCGGAGGGGATGGCTACACCTTC. Translated: CASSELSRGGDGYTF.

The chain carries TRBV28 and TRBJ1-4, with D uncertain. The germline V and J ends were trimmed by 1 base and 7 bases, with 4 bases remaining between them. Germline CDR1 reads MDHEN; CDR2 reads SYDVKM. The CDR3 is made up of 12 amino acids. The CDR3 region is CASSLLGEKLFF. CDR3 bases: TGTGCCAGCAGTTTATTGGGTGAAAAACTGTTTTTT.

This clone was found once. This rearrangement joins TRBV4-3 to TRBJ2-7, with D tentatively TRBD1 (6 bases). Germline-derived CDR1 and CDR2 are LGHNA and YSLEER. Trimming stripped 1 base from V and 5 bases from J, with 15 bases between. CDR3 size: 15 residues. This CDR3 is CASSQGGRGQDEQYF. In DNA form, the CDR3 reads TGCGCCAGCAGCCAAGGCGGCAGGGGTCAGGACGAGCAGTACTTC.

The chain joins TRBV27 to TRBJ2-6; D remains unclear. The germline V gene has CDR1 MNHEY and CDR2 SMNVEV (reference sequence). With 8 bases removed from V and 4 bases from J, the gap between germline ends came to 6 bases. The CDR3 loop spans 12 amino acids. CDR3 nucleotide sequence: TGTGCCAGCCTCCACGGGGCCAACGTCCTGACTTTC. Protein product: CASLHGANVLTF.

The chain recombines TRBV9 with TRBJ2-2, with D perhaps TRBD1 (5 bases). CDR3 size: 12 residues. The V end lost 5 bases, the J end lost 4 bases, and 6 bases lay between the germline ends. Germline V CDR1 and CDR2: SGDLS, YYNGEE. The chain's CDR3 is CASRTATGELFF. For the CDR3, the DNA is TGTGCCAGCAGGACAGCCACCGGGGAGCTGTTTTTT. Together with reference TRBV9 and TRBJ2-2, the CDR3 gives the full variable domain: DSGVTQTPKHLITATGQRVTLRCSPRSGDLSVYWYQQSLDQGLQFLIQYYNGEERAKGNILERFSAQQFPDLHSELNLSSLELGDSALYFCASRTATGELFFGEGSRLTVL.

This clone was seen only once. The chain has TRBV4-3 and TRBJ2-1, with no clear D. Trimming cost V 4 bases and J 5 bases, with 12 bases left between them. The length of the CDR3 is 14 residues. Germline V gene sequence: CDR1 LGHNA, CDR2 YSLEER. The CDR3 spells CASSPHKVDNEQFF. The CDR3 coding sequence is TGCGCCAGCAGCCCCCACAAGGTCGACAATGAGCAGTTCTTC.

This clone was counted once. V usage is TRBV19 and J usage is TRBJ2-2; TRBD1 matches at 7 bases. Germline CDR1 is LNHDA and CDR2 is SQIVND (reference sequence). This CDR3 contains 14 residues. With V trimmed by 7 bases and J by 7 bases, 9 bases remained unmatched. The DNA of the CDR3 is TGTGCCAGTATGGTCCCGACAGGGTACGGGGAGCTGTTTTTT. Residues: CASMVPTGYGELFF.

This clone occurred once. This rearrangement joins TRBV5-4 to TRBJ2-1; weak D call: TRBD2 (5 bases). Between the trimmed V and J ends, which lost 2 bases and 6 bases, there was a span of 18 bases. Germline V gene data show CDR1 as SGHNT and CDR2 as YYREEE (reference sequence). The CDR3 is made up of 16 amino acids. CDR3 DNA sequence: TGTGCCAGCAGCTTAAAACTAGAAATCGCGTCCAATGAGCAGTTCTTC. The encoded protein is CASSLKLEIASNEQFF. Supplemented by reference TRBV5-4 and TRBJ2-1, the full variable domain reads ETGVTQSPTHLIKTRGQQVTLRCSSQSGHNTVSWYQQALGQGPQFIFQYYREEENGRGNFPPRFSGLQFPNYSSELNVNALELDDSALYLCASSLKLEIASNEQFFGPGTRLTVL.

The chain has TRBV13 and TRBJ2-2; the D is unclear. The germline V gene encodes CDR1 PRHDT and CDR2 FYEKMQ (reference sequence). The CDR3 totals 16 residues. Deletions cut 5 bases from V and 2 bases from J, with 15 bases between. Written as DNA, the CDR3 is TGTGCCAGCAGCGCTAGGATCACGCGCAACACCGGGGAGCTGTTTTTT. Amino acids: CASSARITRNTGELFF.